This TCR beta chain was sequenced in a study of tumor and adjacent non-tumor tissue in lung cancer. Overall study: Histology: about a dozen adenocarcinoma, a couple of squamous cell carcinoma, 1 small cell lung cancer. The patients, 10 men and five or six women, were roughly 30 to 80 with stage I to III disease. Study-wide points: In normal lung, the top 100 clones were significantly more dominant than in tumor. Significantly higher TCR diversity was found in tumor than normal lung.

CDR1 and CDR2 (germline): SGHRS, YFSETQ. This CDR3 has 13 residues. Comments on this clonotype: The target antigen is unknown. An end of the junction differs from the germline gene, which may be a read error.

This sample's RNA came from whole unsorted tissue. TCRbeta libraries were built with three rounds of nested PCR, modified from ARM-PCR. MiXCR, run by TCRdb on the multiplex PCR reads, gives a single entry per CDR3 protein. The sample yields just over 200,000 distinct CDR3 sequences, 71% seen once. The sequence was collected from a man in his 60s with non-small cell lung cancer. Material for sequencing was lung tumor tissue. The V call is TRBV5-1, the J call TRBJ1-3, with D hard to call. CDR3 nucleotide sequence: TGTGCCAACAGCGTTGACCTAGGAAACACCATATATTTT. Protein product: CANSVDLGNTIYF. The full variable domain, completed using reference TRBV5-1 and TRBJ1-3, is KAGVTQTPRYLIKTRGQQVTLSCSPISGHRSVSWYQQTPGQGLQFLFEYFSETQRNKGNFPGRFSGRQFSNSRSEMNVSTLELGDSALYLCANSVDLGNTIYFGEGSWLTVV.